These T cell receptor beta chains were read from a single sample in a study of blood T cells in healthy people across ages. TCRdb redid the calling of the 5' RACE reads with MiXCR, one entry per CDR3 protein. The sample includes fewer than 1.5 million distinct CDR3 sequences, approximately 40% of them seen just once. Specimen: blood. The receptors were sampled from a woman between 18 and 29 years old in good health. The CDR3 runs from the conserved cysteine through the conserved F or W. D genes are given only for firm matches. Some rows have no size entry. The others give once, few or many, or a class for an expanded clone.

V gene	J gene	clone size	D gene	CDR3 protein	CDR3 DNA
TRBV20-1	TRBJ2-3	few	TRBD2	CSARVGGGRTDTQYF	TGCAGTGCTAGAGTTGGCGGGGGGCGCACAGATACGCAGTATTTT
TRBV2	TRBJ2-3	NA	NA	CASARILVTDTQYF	TGTGCCAGCGCCCGGATCCTGGTCACAGATACGCAGTATTTT
TRBV14	TRBJ2-1	NA	NA	CASSQECQRAWNEQFF	TGTGCCAGCAGCCAAGAGTGCCAGCGGGCGTGGAATGAGCAGTTCTTC
TRBV4-1	TRBJ1-2	NA	TRBD1	CASSQGSGTGDNYGYTF	TGCGCCAGCAGCCAAGGTTCCGGGACAGGGGACAACTATGGCTACACCTTC
TRBV7-9	TRBJ2-1	NA	NA	CASSLSPRGVVQEQFF	TGTGCCAGCAGCTTAAGCCCTAGGGGGGTGGTCCAGGAGCAGTTCTTC
TRBV28	TRBJ2-4	NA	TRBD2	CASSSRGSGGDIQYF	TGTGCCAGCAGTTCCCGAGGTAGCGGGGGAGACATTCAGTACTTC
TRBV24-1	TRBJ2-3	few	TRBD1	CATSDFPGQGLSDTQYF	TGTGCCACCAGTGACTTTCCGGGACAGGGTTTATCAGATACGCAGTATTTT
TRBV4-2	TRBJ1-2	few	NA	CASSPHGGATRYGYTF	TGTGCCAGCAGCCCTCATGGAGGAGCAACTAGGTATGGCTACACCTTC
TRBV20-1	TRBJ2-7	many	NA	CSAPDGYEQYF	TGCAGTGCCCCGGACGGCTACGAGCAGTACTTC
TRBV7-9	TRBJ2-7	NA	NA	CASSYRTTSYEQYF	TGTGCCAGCAGCTACCGGACTACCTCCTACGAGCAGTACTTC
TRBV2	TRBJ2-5	few	NA	CASDQGPTWQETQYF	TGTGCCAGCGACCAAGGGCCTACGTGGCAAGAGACCCAGTACTTC
TRBV5-1	TRBJ1-5	NA	NA	CASSQTGIGGSQPQHF	TGCGCCAGCAGCCAAACAGGAATTGGCGGAAGTCAGCCCCAGCATTTT
TRBV14	TRBJ2-4	NA	TRBD1	CASSHPGTGARERYF	TGTGCCAGCAGCCATCCCGGGACAGGGGCGCGCGAGCGGTACTTC
TRBV4-1	TRBJ2-1	NA	NA	CASSQESLSNEQFF	TGCGCCAGCAGCCAAGAAAGTCTAAGCAATGAGCAGTTCTTC
TRBV10-3	TRBJ2-5	few	NA	CAISESKGTHLREQYF	TGTGCCATCAGTGAGTCGAAGGGAACCCACCTTAGGGAGCAGTACTTC
TRBV3-1	TRBJ2-3	NA	TRBD2	CASTLGLAGTDTQYF	TGTGCCAGCACCCTGGGACTAGCGGGCACAGATACGCAGTATTTT
TRBV2	TRBJ2-1	NA	NA	CASMSGEYNEQFF	TGTGCCAGCATGTCTGGAGAATACAATGAGCAGTTCTTC
TRBV7-2	TRBJ1-5	NA	NA	CASSPRSLSVQHF	TGTGCCAGCAGCCCCAGGTCCCTTAGCGTCCAGCATTTT
TRBV4-1	TRBJ1-2	NA	NA	CASSYGVGKRGYTF	TGCGCCAGCAGCTACGGGGTCGGCAAGCGCGGGTACACCTTC
TRBV10-2	TRBJ2-3	NA	TRBD2	CASSESTRLAGGDTQYF	TGCGCCAGCAGTGAGTCGACTCGACTAGCGGGCGGAGATACGCAGTATTTT
TRBV28	TRBJ2-3	NA	NA	CASSLLPGDTGGDTQYF	TGTGCCAGCAGTTTATTACCCGGGGACACCGGGGGGGATACGCAGTATTTT
TRBV7-8	TRBJ2-1	NA	NA	CASSPGTRGDEQFF	TGTGCCAGCAGTCCCGGGACCCGTGGCGATGAGCAGTTCTTC
TRBV5-1	TRBJ2-3	NA	NA	CASSDRAPLDWDTQYF	TGCGCCAGCAGCGACCGGGCGCCCTTAGACTGGGATACGCAGTATTTT
TRBV2	TRBJ1-6	NA	TRBD1	CASSAIPGQNNSPLHF	TGTGCCAGCAGTGCTATTCCGGGACAGAATAATTCACCCCTCCACTTT
TRBV2	TRBJ1-2	NA	NA	CASSGGNGYTF	TGTGCCAGCAGTGGAGGGAATGGCTACACCTTC
TRBV12-3/TRBV12-4	TRBJ2-5	few	TRBD1	CASRLSGTGGETQYF	TGTGCCAGCAGATTATCCGGGACAGGGGGGGAGACCCAGTACTTC
TRBV7-3	TRBJ2-1	NA	TRBD2	CASSLAGGENNEQFF	TGTGCCAGCAGCTTAGCGGGGGGGGAAAACAATGAGCAGTTCTTC
TRBV27	TRBJ1-2	NA	TRBD1	CASRADRADYGYTF	TGTGCCAGCAGAGCAGACAGGGCTGACTATGGCTACACCTTC
TRBV4-1	TRBJ1-1	once	TRBD1	CASSQGRGTGGMNTEAFF	TGCGCCAGCAGCCAAGGGCGAGGAACAGGGGGCATGAACACTGAAGCTTTCTTT
TRBV2	TRBJ2-1	NA	NA	CASRLNVYNEQFF	TGTGCCAGCCGACTGAATGTTTACAATGAGCAGTTCTTC
TRBV12-3/TRBV12-4	TRBJ2-6	NA	NA	CASSPSGASGANVLTF	TGTGCCAGCAGTCCCTCAGGCGCCTCTGGGGCCAACGTCCTGACTTTC
TRBV20-1	TRBJ2-1	NA	TRBD2	CSARGGLAGREQFF	TGCAGTGCTCGGGGCGGGCTAGCGGGCCGCGAGCAGTTCTTC
TRBV7-8	TRBJ1-4	NA	NA	CASSGGQLEKLFF	TGTGCCAGCAGCGGTGGACAATTAGAAAAACTGTTTTTT
TRBV11-1	TRBJ2-1	NA	NA	CASAPGREQFF	TGTGCCAGTGCGCCGGGCCGGGAGCAGTTCTTC
TRBV7-2	TRBJ2-5	few	TRBD2	CASSPPGTSGRARKTQYF	TGTGCCAGCAGCCCTCCTGGGACTAGCGGGAGGGCCCGGAAGACCCAGTACTTC
TRBV7-3	TRBJ2-1	NA	NA	CASSLRTPSPYNEQFF	TGTGCCAGCAGCCTAAGGACTCCTTCACCCTACAATGAGCAGTTCTTC
TRBV5-6	TRBJ1-4	NA	NA	CASSLYQRWATNEKLFF	TGTGCCAGCAGCTTGTACCAAAGATGGGCAACTAATGAAAAACTGTTTTTT
TRBV6-6	TRBJ2-7	NA	NA	CASSYSKGRGITYEQYF	TGTGCCAGCAGTTACTCGAAGGGCAGGGGTATTACCTACGAGCAGTACTTC
TRBV9	TRBJ2-3	NA	NA	CASSEPGPTADTQYF	TGTGCCAGCAGCGAGCCGGGACCAACCGCAGATACGCAGTATTTT
TRBV6-4	TRBJ2-3	many	NA	CASSQAVSTDTQYF	TGTGCCAGCAGTCAAGCAGTAAGCACAGATACGCAGTATTTT
TRBV20-1	TRBJ1-2	few	NA	CSVEGVNYGYTF	TGCAGTGTGGAAGGGGTTAACTATGGCTACACCTTC
TRBV20-1	TRBJ2-3	NA	TRBD2	CSATGLAGDGDTQYF	TGCAGTGCTACCGGACTAGCGGGAGATGGAGATACGCAGTATTTT
TRBV12-3/TRBV12-4	TRBJ2-5	NA	TRBD1	CASTQRQGGTYKQYF	TGTGCCAGCACCCAGAGACAGGGGGGTACCTACAAGCAGTACTTC
TRBV11-1	TRBJ2-2	NA	NA	CASSFGTSFTGELFF	TGTGCCAGCAGCTTTGGAACTTCCTTCACCGGGGAGCTGTTTTTT
TRBV20-1	TRBJ2-3	NA	NA	CSGEQRGDTQYF	TGCAGTGGAGAGCAGAGAGGCGATACGCAGTATTTT
TRBV6-7	TRBJ2-7	once	NA	CASAPVGEQYF	TGTGCCAGCGCCCCTGTTGGCGAGCAGTACTTC
TRBV20-1	TRBJ2-3	once	TRBD2	CSARLAGATSTDTQYF	TGCAGTGCCCGTCTAGCGGGGGCCACTAGCACAGATACGCAGTATTTT
TRBV6-5	TRBJ2-4	NA	TRBD2	CASSYSASGAAKNIQYF	TGTGCCAGCAGTTACTCGGCAAGCGGGGCGGCCAAAAACATTCAGTACTTC